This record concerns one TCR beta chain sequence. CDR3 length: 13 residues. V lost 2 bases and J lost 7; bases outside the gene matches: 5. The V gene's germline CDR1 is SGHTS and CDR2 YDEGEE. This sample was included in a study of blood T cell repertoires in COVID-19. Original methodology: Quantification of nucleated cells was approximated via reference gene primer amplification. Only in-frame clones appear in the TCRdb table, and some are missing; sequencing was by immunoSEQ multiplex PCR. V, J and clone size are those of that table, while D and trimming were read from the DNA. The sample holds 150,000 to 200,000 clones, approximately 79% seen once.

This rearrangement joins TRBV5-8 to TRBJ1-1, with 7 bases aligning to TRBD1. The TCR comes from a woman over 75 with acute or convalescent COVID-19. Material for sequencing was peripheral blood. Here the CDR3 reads CASSFYQGVEAFF. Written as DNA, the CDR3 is TGTGCCAGCAGCTTTTATCAGGGGGTTGAAGCTTTCTTT.